This passage covers 25 T cell receptor beta chains from one sample sequenced in a study of T-cell reconstitution after alpha-beta-depleted transplantation in children. Construction of the TCRbeta library involved unique molecular identifiers. From the PCR reads, TCRdb called clonotypes with MiXCR, one entry per CDR3 protein. The sample consists of around 200,000 distinct CDR3 sequences, more than 6.5% of them appearing once. The source material was PBMCs from the stem cell graft donor, sampled from the stem cell graft. The receptors derive from a human donor who donated a stem cell graft to a child with Wiskott-Aldrich syndrome.

This clonotype was recorded at least ten times. V usage is TRBV30 and J usage is TRBJ2-1; either TRBD1 or TRBD2 may supply D (6 bases each). The ends were cut back, 1 base at V and 5 bases at J, with 15 bases in the middle. Germline V gene sequence: CDR1 GTSNPN, CDR2 SVGIG (reference sequence). The CDR3 is 15 amino acids. The CDR3 DNA reads TGTGCCTGGAGTGCTGGGCAGGGGACTCACAATGAGCAGTTCTTC. Protein: CAWSAGQGTHNEQFF.

This clonotype was detected ten times or more. This chain links TRBV4-3 with TRBJ1-2, with 7 bases that match TRBD1. The V gene end was trimmed by 3 bases and the J gene end by 8 bases; junction bases not matched to a gene: 6. The germline CDR1 and CDR2 sequences are LGHNA and YSLEER. The CDR3 loop spans 13 amino acids. The CDR3, as DNA: TGCGCCAGCAGCCATGACAGGGTGGGCGGCTACACCTTC. It codes for CASSHDRVGGYTF.

This clonotype was picked up many times. The CDR3 DNA sequence: TGTGCCAGCAGCTTCGATCTATATGGCTACACCTTC. Translation gives CASSFDLYGYTF. The V call is TRBV7-9, the J call TRBJ1-2; D gene uncertain. The germline CDR1 and CDR2 sequences are SEHNR and FQNEAQ (reference sequence). This CDR3 contains 12 residues. Deletions cut 3 bases from V and 5 bases from J, with 7 bases between.

This clonotype was detected many times. The chain combines TRBV5-1 with TRBJ2-1; 7 bases are shared with TRBD2. The junction had 9 bases not matched to a gene; V was cut back by 5 bases and J by 1 base. CDR1 SGHRS and CDR2 YFSETQ come from the germline V gene. The CDR3 spans 16 residues. The DNA for the CDR3 is TGCGCCAGCAGGTTCCGTAGCGGGCTATCCTACAATGAGCAGTTCTTC. It specifies CASRFRSGLSYNEQFF.

This clonotype was observed a handful of times. V is TRBV25-1 and J is TRBJ2-6, with D hard to call. The V end was cut by 10 bases, the J end by 1 base, with 8 bases between. CDR1 and CDR2 (germline): MGHDK, SYGVNS. CDR3 length: 13 amino acids. CDR3 protein: CAIWDSGANVLTF. As DNA, the CDR3 is TGTGCCATATGGGATTCTGGGGCCAACGTCCTGACTTTC.

The table lists this clonotype with many counts. The J gene is TRBJ1-1, the V gene TRBV29-1; D is ambiguous. V was trimmed by 1 base and J by 0 bases, leaving 12 bases between them. The CDR3 runs 15 residues. CDR1 is SQVTM, CDR2 ANQGSEA, per germline. The CDR3 bases are TGCAGCGTTGAAGCGAAGGGTGGGATGAACACTGAAGCTTTCTTT. Encoded protein: CSVEAKGGMNTEAFF.

This chain joins TRBV5-1 and TRBJ2-5, with D possibly called TRBD1 or TRBD2 (5 bases each). Per germline, CDR1 SGHRS and CDR2 YFSETQ. The CDR3 has 16 residues. The V and J ends lost 3 bases and 5 bases respectively, with 20 bases between them. CDR3 nucleotides: TGCGCCAGCAGCTCTGCCGGGACGCCTTCGGGGGAGACCCAGTACTTC. Its translation is CASSSAGTPSGETQYF.

At least ten counts were recorded for this clonotype. The chain employs TRBV5-1 and TRBJ2-7, with 8 bases fitting TRBD1. CDR1 and CDR2 from the germline V gene are SGHRS and YFSETQ. CDR3 length: 14 amino acids. Trimming took 0 bases from V and 5 from J; bases not matched to a gene: 4. In DNA, the CDR3 is TGCGCCAGCAGCTTGGCCGGACAGGGCAACGAGCAGTACTTC. Translated, it gives CASSLAGQGNEQYF.

This clonotype occurred many times. The chain recombines TRBV12-3 or TRBV12-4 with TRBJ2-1; no firm D call. The CDR3 contains 11 residues. V was trimmed by 7 bases and J by 9 bases, leaving 10 bases between them. CDR3 nucleotides: TGTGCCAGCAAAGGAGTGATTGAGCAGTTCTTC. Translated: CASKGVIEQFF.

In this sample, this clonotype turned up many times. The chain joins TRBV20-1 to TRBJ2-1, with D possibly matching TRBD2 (6 bases). This CDR3 region has 14 residues. The ends were cut back, 6 bases at V and 3 bases at J, with 15 bases in the middle. The germline gives CDR1 DFQATT, CDR2 SNEGSKA (reference sequence). CDR3 protein: CSATGVGVYNEQFF. The CDR3 nucleotides read TGCAGTGCGACGGGGGTGGGGGTCTACAATGAGCAGTTCTTC.

V is TRBV12-3 or TRBV12-4 and J is TRBJ1-2; D is ambiguous. There are 16 residues in the CDR3. The ends were cut back, 6 bases at V and 2 bases at J, with 19 bases in the middle. The CDR3 sequence is CASRPIGPGTNYGYTF. The CDR3 region has the DNA TGTGCCAGCAGGCCTATTGGGCCCGGAACAAACTATGGCTACACCTTC.

This clonotype occurred many times. The chain couples TRBV27 to TRBJ2-4, with 10 bases lining up with TRBD2. Germline-derived CDR1 and CDR2 are MNHEY and SMNVEV (reference sequence). The V and J ends lost 6 bases and 1 base, in that order; junction bases with no gene match: 6. This CDR3 is 16 amino acids long. The CDR3 sequence is CASSRASGSAKNIQYF. The CDR3 nucleotides read TGTGCCAGCAGCCGAGCTAGCGGGAGTGCCAAAAACATTCAGTACTTC.

This clonotype came up many times. This chain joins TRBV5-1 and TRBJ1-2; unclear D gene. Germline V gene lookup returns CDR1 SGHRS and CDR2 YFSETQ. CDR3 length: 13 residues. Trimming took off 0 bases at V and 12 bases at J, with 15 bases between the two ends. This chain's CDR3 is CASSLALQAKDTF. The CDR3 nucleotides are TGCGCCAGCAGCTTGGCTTTACAAGCCAAGGACACCTTC.

This sequence joins TRBV6-7 and TRBJ2-4; possibly TRBD2 for D (5 bases). TRBV6-7 has ORF status, its function being uncertain. The V end lost 4 bases, the J end lost 0 bases, and 37 bases lay between the germline ends. CDR3 length: 24 residues. Written as DNA, the CDR3 is TGTGCCAGCAGTTCCAGTGGACTCCCTGACGACGAATTTTCGTCTATTGAAGCCAAAAACATTCAGTACTTC. This sequence encodes CASSSSGLPDDEFSSIEAKNIQYF.

This clonotype came up many times. The V gene is TRBV24-1, the J gene TRBJ2-5; a possible D gene is TRBD2 (6 bases). Trimming took off 4 bases at V and 2 bases at J, with 10 bases between the two ends. From germline, CDR1 is KGHDR and CDR2 SFDVKD. The CDR3 is 14 amino acids. The CDR3 loop reads CATSEGGRQETQYF. In nucleotides, the CDR3 is TGTGCCACCAGTGAGGGGGGACGTCAAGAGACCCAGTACTTC.

This clonotype was observed once. A much larger clone differs from this one at a single base, so this may be a read error. V gene TRBV13 combines with J gene TRBJ2-1, with D maybe TRBD1 (7 bases). The CDR3 is 15 residues long. Germline assignment: CDR1 PRHDT and CDR2 FYEKMQ (reference sequence). The CDR3 DNA reads TGTGCCAGCAGCTCAACCCGGCAGGGGGGAAATGAGCAGCTCTTC. Translated, it gives CASSSTRQGGNEQLF.

At least ten counts were recorded for this clonotype. J is TRBJ2-7 and V is TRBV4-1; D is ambiguous. The CDR3 has 13 amino acids. The V and J ends lost 3 bases and 7 bases respectively, with 13 bases between them. The germline CDR1 and CDR2 sequences are MGHRA and YSYEKL. CDR3 sequence reads: CASSHPLGQEQYF. The CDR3 DNA sequence: TGCGCCAGCAGCCATCCTCTAGGTCAAGAGCAGTACTTC.

This clonotype was recorded at least ten times. The chain links TRBV27 to TRBJ1-6; D remains unclear. Trimming removed 2 bases at V and 3 bases at J, with 14 bases between. The CDR3 has 17 amino acids. CDR1 and CDR2 (germline): MNHEY, SMNVEV (reference sequence). CDR3 nucleotide sequence: TGTGCCAGCAGTTTACGCAGGTTGGGCAGCTATAATTCACCCCTCCACTTT. Amino acids: CASSLRRLGSYNSPLHF.

This clonotype was recorded many times. CDR3 nucleotides: TGCGCCAGCAGCGCGGGACAGGGAGGCAATGAGCAGTTCTTC. Its protein is CASSAGQGGNEQFF. The V gene is TRBV5-1, the J gene TRBJ2-1; TRBD1 agrees at 9 bases. The CDR3 spans 14 residues. The V gene end was trimmed by 4 bases and the J gene end by 6 bases; junction bases not matched to a gene: 5. Germline assignment: CDR1 SGHRS and CDR2 YFSETQ.

This clonotype was seen more than once but under ten times. The chain is built from TRBV5-1 and TRBJ2-1, with TRBD2 identical over 10 bases. Trimming cost V 4 bases and J 4 bases; bases outside gene matches: 20. CDR1 and CDR2 from the germline V gene are SGHRS and YFSETQ. CDR3 length: 20 residues. Here the CDR3 reads CASSPGGNWTSGRLYNEQFF. For the CDR3, the DNA is TGCGCCAGCAGCCCGGGCGGAAATTGGACTAGCGGTAGATTATACAATGAGCAGTTCTTC.

Ten or more counts support this clonotype. The V gene is TRBV7-2, the J gene TRBJ2-1; a weak D match, TRBD1 (6 bases). Germline-derived CDR1 and CDR2 are SGHTA and FQGNSA. CDR3 length equals 13 residues. V dropped 2 bases and J dropped 6 bases, with 8 bases sitting between them. In DNA form, the CDR3 reads TGTGCCAGCAGCTTACAGGGGTTCAATGAGCAGTTCTTC. It translates to CASSLQGFNEQFF.

The chain is built from TRBV5-1 and TRBJ2-1; perhaps TRBD1 as D (6 bases). V lost 5 bases, J lost 4 bases, and 7 bases lay in between. Germline assignment: CDR1 SGHRS and CDR2 YFSETQ. The CDR3 spans 12 residues. CDR3 bases: TGCGCCAGCAGAGACAGGTACAATGAGCAGTTCTTC. Protein: CASRDRYNEQFF.

This clonotype showed up many times. V is TRBV2 and J is TRBJ1-2; 7 bases fit TRBD1. CDR1 and CDR2 (germline): SNHLY, FYNNEI. The V segment lost 1 base and the J segment 7 bases; nucleotides outside the gene matches: 12. CDR3 size: 16 residues. The CDR3 nucleotides are TGTGCCAGCAGTGAAGTTCGGGTACAGGGGACCGGTGGCTACACCTTC. Translated, it gives CASSEVRVQGTGGYTF.

This clonotype was counted ten times or more. The rearrangement joins TRBV20-1 to TRBJ2-2, with TRBD2 matching over 7 bases. The CDR3 length is 15 residues. V shed 3 bases, J shed 2 bases, and the junction held 6 bases outside the gene matches. From germline, CDR1 is DFQATT and CDR2 SNEGSKA (reference sequence). The CDR3 region has the DNA TGCAGTGCTAGTGGTGAAGCGGGAAACACCGGGGAGCTGTTTTTT. Encoded protein: CSASGEAGNTGELFF.

This clonotype was seen repeatedly, ten times or more. The gene calls are TRBV20-1 and TRBJ2-2; D not certain. This CDR3 region has 13 residues. Germline CDR1 reads DFQATT; CDR2 reads SNEGSKA (reference sequence). The V and J ends lost 2 bases and 6 bases respectively, with 10 bases between them. Here the CDR3 DNA reads TGCAGTGCTAGAATTCGGGTGGCCGGGGAGCTGTTTTTT. It translates to CSARIRVAGELFF.